This T cell receptor beta chain appears in the sequencing data of a study of shared clonotypes between healthy human individuals. On the study more broadly: Per donor, CD8 memory used one plate, CD8 naive used two, CD4 memory used three and CD4 naive used three.

Genomic DNA belonging to each subset was distributed in equal measure over several immunoSEQ plates. Per sorted-subset replicate PCR, input was roughly 200 ng DNA, representing roughly 29,000 T cell genomes. Only in-frame clones appear in the TCRdb table, and some are missing; sequencing was by immunoSEQ multiplex PCR. The sample yields over 850,000 clones, around 82% seen once. It was into CD45RA+ naive and CD45RA-negative memory subsets that the CD4+ cells were split. Trimming stripped 8 bases from V and 7 bases from J, with 15 bases between. The CDR3 runs to 13 residues. CDR1 LNHDA and CDR2 SQIVND come from the germline V gene (reference sequence).

This chain links TRBV19 with TRBJ2-4; D perhaps matches TRBD2 (6 bases). The receptor comes from a man younger than 35 in good health. Some clones in this sample may be carry-over from other donors' samples. What was sequenced was memory CD4+ T cells from PBMCs. The subset here: CD45RA-negative fraction. The CDR3 bases are TGTGCCAGTCTTGATTTGGCGGGGAACATTCAGTACTTC. Its protein product is CASLDLAGNIQYF.